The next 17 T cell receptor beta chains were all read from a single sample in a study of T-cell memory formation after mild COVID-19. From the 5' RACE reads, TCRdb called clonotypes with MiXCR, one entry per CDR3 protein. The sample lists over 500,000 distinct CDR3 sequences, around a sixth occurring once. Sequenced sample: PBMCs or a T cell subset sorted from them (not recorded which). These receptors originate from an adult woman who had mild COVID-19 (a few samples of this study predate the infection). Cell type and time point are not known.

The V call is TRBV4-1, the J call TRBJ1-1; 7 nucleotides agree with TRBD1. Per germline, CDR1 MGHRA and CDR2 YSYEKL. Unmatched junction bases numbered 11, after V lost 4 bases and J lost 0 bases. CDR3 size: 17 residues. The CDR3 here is CASSRQGQVGMNTEAFF. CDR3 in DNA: TGCGCCAGCAGCCGCCAAGGACAGGTTGGTATGAACACTGAAGCTTTCTTT.

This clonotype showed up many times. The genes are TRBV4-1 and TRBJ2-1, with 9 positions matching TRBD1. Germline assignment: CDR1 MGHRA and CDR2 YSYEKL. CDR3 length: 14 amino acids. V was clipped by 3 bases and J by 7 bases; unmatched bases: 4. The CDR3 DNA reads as TGCGCCAGCAGCCAGCCGGGACAGGGAAATGAGCAGTTCTTC. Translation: CASSQPGQGNEQFF.

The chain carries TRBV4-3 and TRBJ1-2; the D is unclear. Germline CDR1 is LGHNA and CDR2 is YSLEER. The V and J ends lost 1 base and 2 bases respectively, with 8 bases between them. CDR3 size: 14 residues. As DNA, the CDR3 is TGCGCCAGCAGCCAAGGGGTACAGAACTATGGCTACACCTTC. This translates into CASSQGVQNYGYTF.

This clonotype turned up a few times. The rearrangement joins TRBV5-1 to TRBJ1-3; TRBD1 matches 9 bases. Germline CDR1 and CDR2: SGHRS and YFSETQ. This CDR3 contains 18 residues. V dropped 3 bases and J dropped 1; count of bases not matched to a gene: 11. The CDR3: CASSSGTGLVGSGNTIYF. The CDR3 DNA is TGCGCCAGCAGCTCCGGGACAGGGTTGGTCGGATCTGGAAACACCATATATTTT.

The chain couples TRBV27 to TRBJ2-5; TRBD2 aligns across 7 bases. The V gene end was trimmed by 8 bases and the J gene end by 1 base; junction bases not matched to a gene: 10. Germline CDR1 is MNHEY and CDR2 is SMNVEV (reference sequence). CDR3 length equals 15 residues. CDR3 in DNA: TGTGCCAGCGGTCATCCAGCGGGGCCCCAAGAGACCCAGTACTTC. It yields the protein CASGHPAGPQETQYF.

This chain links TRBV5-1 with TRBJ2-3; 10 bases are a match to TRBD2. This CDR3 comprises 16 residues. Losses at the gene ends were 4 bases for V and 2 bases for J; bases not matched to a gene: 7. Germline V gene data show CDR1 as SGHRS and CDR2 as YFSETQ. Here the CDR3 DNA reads TGCGCCAGCAGCATCAGGACTAGCGGACACACAGATACGCAGTATTTT. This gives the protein CASSIRTSGHTDTQYF.

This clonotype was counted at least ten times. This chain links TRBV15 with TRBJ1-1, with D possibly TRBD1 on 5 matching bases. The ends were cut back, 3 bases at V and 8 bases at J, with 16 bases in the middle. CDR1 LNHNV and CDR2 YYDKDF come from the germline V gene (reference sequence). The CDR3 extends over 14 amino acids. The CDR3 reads CATSRDIRTTEAFF. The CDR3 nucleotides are TGTGCCACCAGCAGGGACATCAGAACCACCGAAGCTTTCTTT.

The CDR3 DNA is TGTGCCACCAGTGACCCCGGACAGGGCGACACTGAAGCTTTCTTT. It encodes CATSDPGQGDTEAFF. The V gene is TRBV24-1, the J gene TRBJ1-1, with 8 positions matching TRBD1. With 4 bases clipped from V and 3 bases from J, the junction kept 6 bases outside the gene matches. CDR3 size: 15 residues. Germline V gives CDR1 KGHDR, CDR2 SFDVKD.

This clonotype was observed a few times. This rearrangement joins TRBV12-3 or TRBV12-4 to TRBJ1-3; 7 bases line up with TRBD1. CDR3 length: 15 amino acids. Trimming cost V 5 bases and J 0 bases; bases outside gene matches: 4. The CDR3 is CASSLGGGSGNTIYF. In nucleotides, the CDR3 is TGTGCCAGCAGTCTAGGGGGCGGCTCTGGAAACACCATATATTTT.

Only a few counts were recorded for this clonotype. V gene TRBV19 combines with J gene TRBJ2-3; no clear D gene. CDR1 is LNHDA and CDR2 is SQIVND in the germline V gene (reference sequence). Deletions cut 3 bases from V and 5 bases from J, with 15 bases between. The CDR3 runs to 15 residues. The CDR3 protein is CASSIASGAGDTQYF. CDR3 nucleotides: TGTGCCAGTAGTATCGCGTCAGGCGCTGGAGATACGCAGTATTTT.

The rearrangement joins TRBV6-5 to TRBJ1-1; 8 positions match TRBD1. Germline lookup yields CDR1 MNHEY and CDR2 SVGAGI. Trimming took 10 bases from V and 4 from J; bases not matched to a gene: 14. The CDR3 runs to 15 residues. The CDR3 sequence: CATGGTDTQGTEAFF. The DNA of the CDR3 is TGTGCCACAGGGGGCACAGACACACAGGGCACTGAAGCTTTCTTT.

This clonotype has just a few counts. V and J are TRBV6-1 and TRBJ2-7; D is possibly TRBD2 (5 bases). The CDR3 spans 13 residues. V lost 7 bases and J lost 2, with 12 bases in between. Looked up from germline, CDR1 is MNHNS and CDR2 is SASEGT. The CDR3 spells CASTERETYEQYF. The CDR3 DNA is TGTGCCAGCACCGAAAGGGAGACCTACGAGCAGTACTTC.

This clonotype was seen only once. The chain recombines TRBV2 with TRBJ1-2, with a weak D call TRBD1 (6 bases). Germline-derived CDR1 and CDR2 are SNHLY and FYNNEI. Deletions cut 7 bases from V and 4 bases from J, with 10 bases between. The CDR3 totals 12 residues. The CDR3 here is CASMGHLYGYTF. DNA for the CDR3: TGTGCCAGCATGGGACACCTCTATGGCTACACCTTC. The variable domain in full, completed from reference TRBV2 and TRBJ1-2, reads EPEVTQTPSHQVTQMGQEVILRCVPISNHLYFYWYRQILGQKVEFLVSFYNNEISEKSEIFDDQFSVERPDGSNFTLKIRSTKLEDSAMYFCASMGHLYGYTFGSGTRLTVV.

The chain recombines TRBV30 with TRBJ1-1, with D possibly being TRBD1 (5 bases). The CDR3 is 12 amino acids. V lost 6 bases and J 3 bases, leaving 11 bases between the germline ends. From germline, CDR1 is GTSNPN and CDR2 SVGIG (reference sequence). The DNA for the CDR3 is TGTGCCTGTGACAGATCGGACACTGAAGCTTTCTTT. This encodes CACDRSDTEAFF.

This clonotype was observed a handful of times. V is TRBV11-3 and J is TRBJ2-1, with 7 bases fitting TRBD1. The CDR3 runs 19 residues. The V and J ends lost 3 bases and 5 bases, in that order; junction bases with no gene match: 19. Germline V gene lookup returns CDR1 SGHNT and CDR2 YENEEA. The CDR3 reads CASSFTRDSFVLRDNEQFF. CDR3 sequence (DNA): TGTGCCAGCAGCTTCACCCGGGACAGCTTCGTTTTGAGGGACAATGAGCAGTTCTTC.

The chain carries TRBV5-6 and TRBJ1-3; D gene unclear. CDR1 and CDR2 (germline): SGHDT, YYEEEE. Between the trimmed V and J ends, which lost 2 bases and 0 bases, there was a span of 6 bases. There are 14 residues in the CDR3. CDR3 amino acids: CASSFRASGNTIYF. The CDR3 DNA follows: TGTGCCAGCAGCTTCCGGGCCTCTGGAAACACCATATATTTT.

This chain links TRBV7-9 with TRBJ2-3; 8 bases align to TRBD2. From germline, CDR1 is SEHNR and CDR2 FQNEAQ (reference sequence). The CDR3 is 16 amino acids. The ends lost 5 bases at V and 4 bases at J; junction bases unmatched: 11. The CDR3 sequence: CASSPRTGGSADTQYF. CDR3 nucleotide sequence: TGTGCCAGCAGCCCCAGGACGGGGGGGTCGGCAGATACGCAGTATTTT.